One T cell receptor (beta chain) is described in this entry. Sequenced by immunoSEQ multiplex PCR; TCRdb stores in-frame clones only, minus some. The table lists some 160,000 clones, about four fifths of them singletons. V lost 3 bases and J lost 2; bases outside the gene matches: 6. There are 16 residues in the CDR3. Germline CDR1 and CDR2: KGHSH and LQKENI. The data were obtained in a study of blood T cell repertoires in COVID-19. This TCR was sampled from a man between 65 and 85 years old with active or convalescent COVID-19. The J gene is TRBJ2-3, the V gene TRBV18; 9 bases line up with TRBD2. Sequenced: peripheral blood. The CDR3 here is CASSPVAGEATDTQYF. CDR3 sequence (DNA): TGTGCCAGCTCACCCGTAGCGGGAGAGGCCACAGATACGCAGTATTTT. Based on the CDR3 plus reference TRBV18 and TRBJ2-3, the full variable domain is NAGVMQNPRHLVRRRGQEARLRCSPMKGHSHVYWYRQLPEEGLKFMVYLQKENIIDESGMPKERFSAEFPKEGPSILRIQQVVRGDSAAYFCASSPVAGEATDTQYFGPGTRLTVL.